This TCR beta chain was found in a study of T and B cells in COVID-19 patients. The wider study: In the active-infection cohort, nine tenths of the roughly 20 patients had comorbidities linked to unfavorable COVID-19 outcome.

BIOMED2 TRB-A/B primer pools were used in multiplex TRB PCR. TCRdb called the multiplex PCR reads again in MiXCR, with one record for every CDR3 protein. The sample records under 6,000 distinct CDR3 sequences, roughly 27% being singletons. V gave up 3 bases and J gave up 4 bases; unmatched junction bases: 6. This CDR3 is built from 15 residues. Germline values: CDR1 MDHEN, CDR2 SYDVKM. Study results and limitations: In COVID-19 patients, T cell receptor beta variable and joining gene use was reportedly strongly skewed. Symptomatic-phase blood samples from mildly ill patients and early samples from severe cases were scarce.

Blood genomic DNA input for TRB amplification was roughly 250-500 ng. This clonotype was picked up many times. Its antigen is not known. The chain recombines TRBV28 with TRBJ2-3, with 8 positions matching TRBD1. Sequencing was done on a sample of blood. The clonotype was recovered from a human donor with active COVID-19. The CDR3: CASSLRTGRSDTQYF. In DNA, the CDR3 is TGTGCCAGCAGTTTGCGGACAGGGAGGTCAGATACGCAGTATTTT.